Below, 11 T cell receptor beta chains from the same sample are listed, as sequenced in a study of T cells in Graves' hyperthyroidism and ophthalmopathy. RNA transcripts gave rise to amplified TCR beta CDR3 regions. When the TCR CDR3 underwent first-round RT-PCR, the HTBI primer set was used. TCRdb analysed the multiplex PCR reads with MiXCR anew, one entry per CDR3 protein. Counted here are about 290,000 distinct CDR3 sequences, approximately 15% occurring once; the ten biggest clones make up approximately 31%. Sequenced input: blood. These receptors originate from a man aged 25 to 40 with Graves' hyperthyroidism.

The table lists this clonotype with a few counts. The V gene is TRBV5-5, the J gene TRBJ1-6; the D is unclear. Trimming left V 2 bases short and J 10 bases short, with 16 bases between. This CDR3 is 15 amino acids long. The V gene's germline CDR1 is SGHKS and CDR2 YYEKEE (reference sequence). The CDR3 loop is CASSFGRGKSSPLHF. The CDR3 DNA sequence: TGTGCCAGCAGCTTCGGTCGGGGAAAGAGCTCACCCCTCCACTTT.

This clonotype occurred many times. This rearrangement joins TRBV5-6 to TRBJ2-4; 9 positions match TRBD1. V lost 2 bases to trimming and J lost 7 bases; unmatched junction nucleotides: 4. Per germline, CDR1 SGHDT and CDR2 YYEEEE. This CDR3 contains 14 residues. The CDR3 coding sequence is TGTGCCAGCAGCTTCGGGACAGGGTTGAACATTCAGTACTTC. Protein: CASSFGTGLNIQYF.

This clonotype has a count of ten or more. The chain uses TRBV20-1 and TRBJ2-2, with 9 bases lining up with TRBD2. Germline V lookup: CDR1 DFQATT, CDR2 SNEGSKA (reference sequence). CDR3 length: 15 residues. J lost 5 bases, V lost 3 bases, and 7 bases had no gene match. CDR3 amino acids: CSASRGRAGTGELFF. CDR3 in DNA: TGCAGTGCTAGTCGCGGGAGGGCCGGAACCGGGGAGCTGTTTTTT.

The CDR3 DNA reads TGTGCCAGCTCACCATTTCGACAGGTCCGACAAGAGACCCAGTACTTC. Its protein product is CASSPFRQVRQETQYF. The gene calls are TRBV18 and TRBJ2-5; possibly TRBD1 for D (6 bases). The CDR3 covers 16 residues. The germline V gene has CDR1 KGHSH and CDR2 LQKENI. Between the trimmed V and J ends, which lost 2 bases and 2 bases, there was a span of 15 bases.

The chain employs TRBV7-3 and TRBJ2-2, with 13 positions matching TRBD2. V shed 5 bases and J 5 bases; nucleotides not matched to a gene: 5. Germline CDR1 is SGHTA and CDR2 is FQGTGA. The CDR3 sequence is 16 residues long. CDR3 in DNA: TGTGCCAGCAGCCCAAGGACTAGCGGGGGAACCGGGGAGCTGTTTTTT. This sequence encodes CASSPRTSGGTGELFF.

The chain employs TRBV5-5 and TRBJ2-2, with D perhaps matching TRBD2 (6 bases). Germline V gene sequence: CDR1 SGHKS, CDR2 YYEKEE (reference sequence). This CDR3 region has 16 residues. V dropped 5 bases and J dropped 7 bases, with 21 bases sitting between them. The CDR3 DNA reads TGTGCCAGCAGAGACCCACTGGCGGTCGGGGGCGGGGAGCTGTTTTTT. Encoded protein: CASRDPLAVGGGELFF.

CDR3 region: CSATRTTSYNEQFF. In DNA form, the CDR3 reads TGCAGTGCTACAAGGACCACCTCCTACAATGAGCAGTTCTTC. The chain links TRBV20-1 to TRBJ2-1; D is undetermined. The CDR3 has 14 amino acids. V was pared by 4 bases and J by 0 bases, with 10 bases between. Germline V gene sequence: CDR1 DFQATT, CDR2 SNEGSKA (reference sequence).

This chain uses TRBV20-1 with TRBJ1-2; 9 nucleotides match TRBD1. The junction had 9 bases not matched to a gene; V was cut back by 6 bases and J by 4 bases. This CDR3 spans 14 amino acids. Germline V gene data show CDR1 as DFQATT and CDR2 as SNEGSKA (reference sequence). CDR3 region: CSAPVPGQGYGYTF. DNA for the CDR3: TGCAGTGCACCAGTTCCGGGACAGGGCTATGGCTACACCTTC.

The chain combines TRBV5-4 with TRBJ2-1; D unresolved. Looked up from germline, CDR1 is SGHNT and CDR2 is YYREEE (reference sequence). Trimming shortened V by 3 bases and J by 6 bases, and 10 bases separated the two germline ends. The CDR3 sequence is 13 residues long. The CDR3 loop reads CASSWSRGNEQFF. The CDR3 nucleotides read TGTGCCAGCAGCTGGAGTCGAGGCAATGAGCAGTTCTTC.

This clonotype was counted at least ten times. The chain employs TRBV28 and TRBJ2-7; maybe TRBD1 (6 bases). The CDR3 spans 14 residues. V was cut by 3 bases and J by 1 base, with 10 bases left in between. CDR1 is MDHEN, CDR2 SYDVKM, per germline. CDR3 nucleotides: TGTGCCAGCAGTTTTAGGGGGAGTTCCTACGAGCAGTACTTC. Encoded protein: CASSFRGSSYEQYF. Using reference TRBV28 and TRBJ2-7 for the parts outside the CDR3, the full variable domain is DVKVTQSSRYLVKRTGEKVFLECVQDMDHENMFWYRQDPGLGLRLIYFSYDVKMKEKGDIPEGYSVSREKKERFSLILESASTNQTSMYLCASSFRGSSYEQYFGPGTRLTVT.

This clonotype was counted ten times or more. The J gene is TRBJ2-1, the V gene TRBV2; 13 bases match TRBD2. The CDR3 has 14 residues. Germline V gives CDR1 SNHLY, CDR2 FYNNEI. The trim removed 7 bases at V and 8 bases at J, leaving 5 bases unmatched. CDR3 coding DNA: TGTGCCAGCATTAGGACTAGCGGGAGTGATGAGCAGTTCTTC. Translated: CASIRTSGSDEQFF.